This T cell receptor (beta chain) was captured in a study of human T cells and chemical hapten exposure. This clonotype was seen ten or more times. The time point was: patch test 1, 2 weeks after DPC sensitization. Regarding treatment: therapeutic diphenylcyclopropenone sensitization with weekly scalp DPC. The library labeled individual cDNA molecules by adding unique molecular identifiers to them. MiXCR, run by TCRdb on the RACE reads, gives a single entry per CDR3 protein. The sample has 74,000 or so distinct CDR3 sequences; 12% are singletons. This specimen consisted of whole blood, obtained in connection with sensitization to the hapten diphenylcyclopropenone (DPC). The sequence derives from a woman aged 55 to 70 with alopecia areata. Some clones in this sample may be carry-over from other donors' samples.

CDR3 sequence (DNA): TGTGCCAGCAGTTATTACAGGGGCGCCTATAATTCACCCCTCCACTTT. It yields the protein CASSYYRGAYNSPLHF. The V gene is TRBV6-6, the J gene TRBJ1-6, with TRBD1 matching 7 bases. The ends lost 3 bases at V and 2 bases at J; junction bases unmatched: 4. The CDR3 has 16 residues. Germline loops: CDR1 MNHNY, CDR2 SVGAGI (reference sequence).